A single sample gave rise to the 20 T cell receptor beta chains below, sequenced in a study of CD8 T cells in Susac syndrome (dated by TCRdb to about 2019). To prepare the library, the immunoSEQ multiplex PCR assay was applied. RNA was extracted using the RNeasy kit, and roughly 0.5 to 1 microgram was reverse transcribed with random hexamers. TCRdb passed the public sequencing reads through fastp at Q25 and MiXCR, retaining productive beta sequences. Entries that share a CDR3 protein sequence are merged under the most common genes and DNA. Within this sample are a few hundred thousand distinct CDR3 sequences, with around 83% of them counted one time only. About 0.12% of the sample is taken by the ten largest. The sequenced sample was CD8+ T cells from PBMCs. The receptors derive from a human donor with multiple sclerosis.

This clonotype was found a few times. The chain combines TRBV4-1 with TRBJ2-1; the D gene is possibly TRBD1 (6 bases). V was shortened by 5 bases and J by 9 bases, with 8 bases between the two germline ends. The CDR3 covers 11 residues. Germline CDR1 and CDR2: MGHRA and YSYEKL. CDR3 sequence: CASSEGGEQFF. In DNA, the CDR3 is TGCGCCAGCAGCGAAGGGGGTGAGCAGTTCTTC.

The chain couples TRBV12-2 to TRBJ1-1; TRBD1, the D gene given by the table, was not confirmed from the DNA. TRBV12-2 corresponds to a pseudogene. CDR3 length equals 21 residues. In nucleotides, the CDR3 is TGTGCAAGTCGCTTAGCGTTAGGGACAGGGTCTGCGCGACGAATGAACACTGAAGCTTTCTTT. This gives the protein CASRLALGTGSARRMNTEAFF.

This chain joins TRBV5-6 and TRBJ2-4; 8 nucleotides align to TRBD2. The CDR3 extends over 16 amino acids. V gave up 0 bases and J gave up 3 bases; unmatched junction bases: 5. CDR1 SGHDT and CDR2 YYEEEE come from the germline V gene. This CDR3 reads CASSLASGGSKNIQYF. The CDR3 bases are TGTGCCAGCAGCTTGGCCTCGGGAGGGAGCAAAAACATTCAGTACTTC.

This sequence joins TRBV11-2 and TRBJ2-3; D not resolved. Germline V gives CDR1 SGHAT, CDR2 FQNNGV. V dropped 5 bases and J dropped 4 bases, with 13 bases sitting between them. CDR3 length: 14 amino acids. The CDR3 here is CASSRSWWADTQYF. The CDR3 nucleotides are TGTGCCAGCAGCCGCTCGTGGTGGGCAGATACGCAGTATTTT.

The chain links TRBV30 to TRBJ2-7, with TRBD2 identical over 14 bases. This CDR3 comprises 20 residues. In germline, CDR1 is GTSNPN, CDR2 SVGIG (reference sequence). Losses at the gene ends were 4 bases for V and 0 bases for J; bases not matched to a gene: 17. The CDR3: CAWTAIGLAGGPTHSYEQYF. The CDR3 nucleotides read TGTGCCTGGACCGCGATAGGACTAGCGGGGGGTCCAACCCACTCCTACGAGCAGTACTTC.

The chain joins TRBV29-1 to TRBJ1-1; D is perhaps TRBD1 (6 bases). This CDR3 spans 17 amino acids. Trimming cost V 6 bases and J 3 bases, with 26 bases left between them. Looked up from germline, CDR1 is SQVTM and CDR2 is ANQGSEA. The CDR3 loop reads CSVGGIQGGWMDTEAFF. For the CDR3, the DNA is TGCAGCGTGGGTGGTATACAGGGAGGGTGGATGGACACTGAAGCTTTCTTT. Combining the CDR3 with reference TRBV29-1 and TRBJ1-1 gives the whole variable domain SAVISQKPSRDICQRGTSLTIQCQVDSQVTMMFWYRQQPGQSLTLIATANQGSEATYESGFVIDKFPISRPNLTFSTLTVSNMSPEDSSIYLCSVGGIQGGWMDTEAFFGQGTRLTVV.

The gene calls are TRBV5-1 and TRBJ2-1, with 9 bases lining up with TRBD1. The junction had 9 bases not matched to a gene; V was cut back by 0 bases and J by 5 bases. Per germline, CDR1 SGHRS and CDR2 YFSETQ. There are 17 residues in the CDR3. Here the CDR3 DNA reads TGCGCCAGCAGCTTGGCTGGGGTGGGACAGGGAGACAATGAGCAGTTCTTC. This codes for CASSLAGVGQGDNEQFF.

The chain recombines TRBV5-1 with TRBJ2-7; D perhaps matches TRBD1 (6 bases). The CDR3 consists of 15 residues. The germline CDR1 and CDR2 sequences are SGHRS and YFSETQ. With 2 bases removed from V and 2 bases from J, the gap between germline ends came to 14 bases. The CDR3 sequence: CASSFGTIAPYEQYF. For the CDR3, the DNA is TGCGCCAGCAGCTTCGGGACAATCGCCCCCTACGAGCAGTACTTC.

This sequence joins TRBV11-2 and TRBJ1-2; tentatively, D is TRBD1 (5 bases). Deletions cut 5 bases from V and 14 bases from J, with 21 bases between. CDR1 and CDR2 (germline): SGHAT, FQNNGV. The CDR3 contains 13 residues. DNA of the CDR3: TGTGCCAGCAGCCAGGGTCAGATAGAAAGAACAACCTTC. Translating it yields CASSQGQIERTTF.

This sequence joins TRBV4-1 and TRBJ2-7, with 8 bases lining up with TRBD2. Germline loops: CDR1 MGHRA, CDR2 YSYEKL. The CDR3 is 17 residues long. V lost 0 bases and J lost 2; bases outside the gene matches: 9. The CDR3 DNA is TGCGCCAGCAGCCAAGATCTCCCCTTAGCGGGGACCTACGAGCAGTACTTC. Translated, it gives CASSQDLPLAGTYEQYF.

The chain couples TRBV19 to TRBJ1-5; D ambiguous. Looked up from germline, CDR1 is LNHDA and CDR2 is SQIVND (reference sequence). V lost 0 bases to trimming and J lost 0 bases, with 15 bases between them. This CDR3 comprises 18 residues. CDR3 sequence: CASSIDQDREYSNQPQHF. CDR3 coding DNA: TGTGCCAGTAGTATAGATCAGGACCGAGAATATAGCAATCAGCCCCAGCATTTT.

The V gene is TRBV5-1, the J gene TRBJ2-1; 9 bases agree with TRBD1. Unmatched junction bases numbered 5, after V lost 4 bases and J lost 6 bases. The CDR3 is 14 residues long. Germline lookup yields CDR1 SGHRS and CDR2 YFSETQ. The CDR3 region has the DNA TGCGCCAGCAGCCTAGGACAGGGGATCAATGAGCAGTTCTTC. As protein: CASSLGQGINEQFF. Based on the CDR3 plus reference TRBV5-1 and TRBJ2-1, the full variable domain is KAGVTQTPRYLIKTRGQQVTLSCSPISGHRSVSWYQQTPGQGLQFLFEYFSETQRNKGNFPGRFSGRQFSNSRSEMNVSTLELGDSALYLCASSLGQGINEQFFGPGTRLTVL.

This CDR3 is CASSPTSGSAWSYEQYF. CDR3 nucleotides: TGTGCCAGCAGCCCGACTAGCGGGAGCGCATGGTCCTACGAGCAGTACTTC. V gene TRBV5-6 combines with J gene TRBJ2-7; 12 bases line up with TRBD2. Germline trimming cut 4 bases from V and 1 base from J; bases unmatched to any gene: 9. The CDR3 has 17 amino acids. CDR1 and CDR2 (germline): SGHDT, YYEEEE.

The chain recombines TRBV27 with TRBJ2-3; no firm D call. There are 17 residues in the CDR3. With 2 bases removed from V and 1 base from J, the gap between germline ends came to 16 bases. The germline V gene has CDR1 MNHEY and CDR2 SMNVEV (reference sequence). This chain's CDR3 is CASSLEPTGVGTDTQYF. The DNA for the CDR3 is TGTGCCAGCAGTTTAGAACCCACTGGAGTCGGCACAGATACGCAGTATTTT.

CDR3 protein: CASSAGQGAYEQFF. The CDR3 DNA is TGCGCCAGCAGCGCGGGACAGGGGGCCTATGAGCAGTTCTTC. The V call is TRBV5-1, the J call TRBJ2-1; 12 nucleotides line up with TRBD1. The CDR3 runs to 14 residues. The J segment lost 8 bases and the V segment lost 4 bases, leaving 4 bases of the junction unmatched. Germline-derived CDR1 and CDR2 are SGHRS and YFSETQ.

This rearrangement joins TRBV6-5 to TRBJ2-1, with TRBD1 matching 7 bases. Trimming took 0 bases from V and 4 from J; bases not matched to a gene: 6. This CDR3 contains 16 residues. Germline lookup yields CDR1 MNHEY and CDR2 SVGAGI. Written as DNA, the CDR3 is TGTGCCAGCAGTTACTCTACAGGGGAACTTTACAATGAGCAGTTCTTC. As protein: CASSYSTGELYNEQFF.

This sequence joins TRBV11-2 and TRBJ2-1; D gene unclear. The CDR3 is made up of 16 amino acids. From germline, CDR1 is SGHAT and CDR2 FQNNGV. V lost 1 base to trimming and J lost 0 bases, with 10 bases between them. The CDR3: CASSLVWVGSYNEQFF. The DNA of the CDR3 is TGTGCCAGCAGCTTAGTTTGGGTTGGCTCCTACAATGAGCAGTTCTTC.

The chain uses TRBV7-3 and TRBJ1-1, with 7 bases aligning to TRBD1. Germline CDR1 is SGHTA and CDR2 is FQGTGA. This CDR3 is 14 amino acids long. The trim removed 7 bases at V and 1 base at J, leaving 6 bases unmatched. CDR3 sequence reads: CASNLQGTNTEAFF. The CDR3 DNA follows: TGTGCCAGCAACCTACAGGGGACGAACACTGAAGCTTTCTTT.

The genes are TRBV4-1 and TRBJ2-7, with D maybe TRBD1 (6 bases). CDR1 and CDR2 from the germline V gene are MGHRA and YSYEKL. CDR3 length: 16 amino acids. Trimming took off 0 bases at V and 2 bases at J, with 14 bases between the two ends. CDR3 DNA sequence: TGCGCCAGCAGCCAAGATTACCCCGGGACACCCTACGAGCAGTACTTC. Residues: CASSQDYPGTPYEQYF.

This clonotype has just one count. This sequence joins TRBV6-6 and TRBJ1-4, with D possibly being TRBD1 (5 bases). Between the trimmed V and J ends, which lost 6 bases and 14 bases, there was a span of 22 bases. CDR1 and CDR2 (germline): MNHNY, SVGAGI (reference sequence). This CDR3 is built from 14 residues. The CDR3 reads CASSHFPEGNGLFF. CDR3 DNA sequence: TGTGCCAGCAGCCATTTCCCGGAGGGGAACGGGCTGTTTTTT.